Each of the 31 T cell receptor beta chains below was sequenced from the same sample in a study of T cell repertoires in cytomegalovirus infection. For these TCRs, the target antigens are not known. Using its own MiXCR run on the reads, TCRdb lists one record per CDR3 protein. This table holds around 430,000 distinct CDR3 sequences, about 42% found once. The material sequenced was cultured PBMCs, taken from culture after CMV antigen stimulation. These TCRs come from a human donor in good health (CMV status not recorded). Some clones in this sample may be carry-over from other donors' samples.

The V gene is TRBV7-9, the J gene TRBJ2-1, with unresolved D. The V end lost 3 bases, the J end lost 0 bases, and 15 bases lay between the germline ends. CDR1 and CDR2 (germline): SEHNR, FQNEAQ (reference sequence). The CDR3 totals 17 residues. In DNA, the CDR3 is TGTGCCAGCAGCTTGAGCATGGGCGAGAGCTCCTACAATGAGCAGTTCTTC. It yields the protein CASSLSMGESSYNEQFF.

Comment on this clonotype: As the CDR3 is not closed by the conserved phenylalanine or tryptophan, this likely results from a read error. This rearrangement joins TRBV4-1 to TRBJ2-1, with a tentative D call TRBD2 (6 bases). Trimming took 1 base from V and 4 from J, leaving 14 bases between them. The V gene's germline CDR1 is MGHRA and CDR2 YSYEKL. CDR3 length: 16 amino acids. CDR3 loop: CASSQVPGGGYNEQFL. The CDR3 coding sequence is TGCGCCAGCAGCCAAGTCCCGGGTGGGGGGTACAATGAGCAGTTCCTC.

V is TRBV6-1 and J is TRBJ1-5, with a weak D call TRBD1 (6 bases). Trimming took off 5 bases at V and 7 bases at J, with 18 bases between the two ends. The CDR3 runs to 15 residues. Germline V gives CDR1 MNHNS, CDR2 SASEGT. The CDR3 loop is CASSWWGRGFQPQHF. DNA of the CDR3: TGTGCCAGCAGTTGGTGGGGGCGCGGGTTCCAGCCCCAGCATTTT.

This clonotype was seen only a few times. V gene TRBV7-2 combines with J gene TRBJ1-1; 8 bases are a match to TRBD1. This CDR3 region has 14 residues. With 2 bases clipped from V and 6 bases from J, the junction kept 5 bases outside the gene matches. CDR1 is SGHTA and CDR2 is FQGNSA in the germline V gene. The CDR3 DNA reads TGTGCCAGCAGCTTACAGGGGGCAGGCGCTGAAGCTTTCTTT. Translating it yields CASSLQGAGAEAFF.

The chain combines TRBV7-2 with TRBJ1-5; D ambiguous. CDR3 size: 12 residues. The germline V gene encodes CDR1 SGHTA and CDR2 FQGNSA. The V end was cut by 4 bases, the J end by 7 bases, with 8 bases between. The CDR3 loop is CASSWMDQPQHF. The CDR3 DNA reads as TGTGCCAGCAGCTGGATGGACCAGCCCCAGCATTTT.

The rearrangement links TRBV5-5 to TRBJ2-5; the D gene is possibly TRBD2 (5 bases). Trimming took 5 bases from V and 4 from J, leaving 15 bases between them. The CDR3 has 14 amino acids. Germline-derived CDR1 and CDR2 are SGHKS and YYEKEE (reference sequence). The CDR3 bases are TGTGCCAGCAGGGCTCCGGGATCGCGAGAGACCCAGTACTTC. Encoded protein: CASRAPGSRETQYF.

This clonotype was recorded a few times. The chain carries TRBV5-1 and TRBJ2-3; no clear D. The CDR3 extends over 18 amino acids. Trimming removed 0 bases at V and 0 bases at J, with 17 bases between. Germline values: CDR1 SGHRS, CDR2 YFSETQ. In DNA form, the CDR3 reads TGCGCCAGCAGCTTGGGGCGCCTGACTGCGTATAGCACAGATACGCAGTATTTT. Encoded protein: CASSLGRLTAYSTDTQYF. The full variable domain, in which reference TRBV5-1 and TRBJ2-3 provide the parts outside the CDR3, is KAGVTQTPRYLIKTRGQQVTLSCSPISGHRSVSWYQQTPGQGLQFLFEYFSETQRNKGNFPGRFSGRQFSNSRSEMNVSTLELGDSALYLCASSLGRLTAYSTDTQYFGPGTRLTVL.

This clonotype was counted between two and nine times. This rearrangement joins TRBV7-8 to TRBJ2-2; 10 bases are a match to TRBD2. The junction had 6 bases not matched to a gene; V was cut back by 1 base and J by 4 bases. Germline values: CDR1 SGHVS, CDR2 FQNEAQ. The CDR3 consists of 17 residues. In DNA form, the CDR3 reads TGTGCCAGCAGCTTAGTGGGCCTAGCGGGAGTCACCGGGGAGCTGTTTTTT. Amino acids: CASSLVGLAGVTGELFF.

This clonotype came up a few times. This chain links TRBV10-3 with TRBJ2-1, with 11 positions matching TRBD2. The CDR3 covers 14 residues. J gave up 4 bases and V 8 bases, and 4 bases lay outside the gene matches. Germline CDR1 and CDR2: ENHRY and SYGVKD. CDR3 DNA: TGTGCCATCGGAACTAGCGGGAGATACAATGAGCAGTTCTTC. The encoded protein is CAIGTSGRYNEQFF.

The chain recombines TRBV15 with TRBJ2-7; D perhaps matches TRBD2 (5 bases). V shed 0 bases and J shed 2 bases, with 17 bases lying between them. Germline V gene data show CDR1 as LNHNV and CDR2 as YYDKDF (reference sequence). The CDR3 has 17 amino acids. CDR3: CATSRDPGRGFTYEQYF. DNA for the CDR3: TGTGCCACCAGCAGAGATCCTGGGAGAGGCTTCACCTACGAGCAGTACTTC.

The genes are TRBV2 and TRBJ2-7; weak D call: TRBD2 (6 bases). Germline assignment: CDR1 SNHLY and CDR2 FYNNEI. This CDR3 spans 16 amino acids. Trimming took off 8 bases at V and 1 base at J, with 21 bases between the two ends. The CDR3 nucleotides read TGTGCCAGCGGACGGGCTAGCGTGCTCCTATCCTACGAGCAGTACTTC. Translating gives CASGRASVLLSYEQYF.

A few counts support this clonotype. This rearrangement joins TRBV6-5 to TRBJ2-7; D is possibly TRBD2 (5 bases). This CDR3 has 14 residues. Germline lookup yields CDR1 MNHEY and CDR2 SVGAGI. Trimming removed 6 bases from V and 5 bases from J, with 17 bases in between. Written as DNA, the CDR3 is TGTGCCAGCAGCCAAGGACTCTCCTACCACGAGCAGTACTTC. Translation gives CASSQGLSYHEQYF.

This clonotype has a count of ten or more. This chain links TRBV7-2 with TRBJ2-5; D is possibly TRBD2 (5 bases). The CDR3 runs 14 residues. With 7 bases removed from V and 1 base from J, the gap between germline ends came to 13 bases. Germline CDR1 reads SGHTA; CDR2 reads FQGNSA. The CDR3 DNA follows: TGTGCCAGCAAGAAAGCGGAATCCCAAGAGACCCAGTACTTC. Translated: CASKKAESQETQYF.

This clonotype has a handful of counts. This chain uses TRBV28 with TRBJ2-1; a possible D gene is TRBD1 (5 bases). Trimming took off 6 bases at V and 0 bases at J, with 9 bases between the two ends. Germline V lookup: CDR1 MDHEN, CDR2 SYDVKM. The CDR3 consists of 14 residues. CDR3 DNA sequence: TGTGCCAGCAGCAACAGGTACTCCTACAATGAGCAGTTCTTC. As protein: CASSNRYSYNEQFF.

The gene calls are TRBV6-2 or TRBV6-3 and TRBJ2-7; D may be TRBD2 (6 bases). Germline CDR1 and CDR2: MNHEY and SVGEGT. V gave up 5 bases and J gave up 9 bases, with 23 bases separating them. This CDR3 is 15 amino acids long. In DNA form, the CDR3 reads TGTGCCAGCAGTCAACTACCGGGACTGGCAAGCTGGCAGTACTTC. Translated: CASSQLPGLASWQYF.

The chain links TRBV25-1 to TRBJ1-5; the D is unclear. The V end was cut by 4 bases, the J end by 1 base, with 8 bases between. The CDR3 runs to 14 residues. CDR1 and CDR2 from the germline V gene are MGHDK and SYGVNS. The CDR3 is CASSVTASNQPQHF. In DNA, the CDR3 is TGTGCCAGCAGTGTAACAGCGAGCAATCAGCCCCAGCATTTT.

The chain has TRBV7-6 and TRBJ2-7; TRBD1 matches at 8 bases. This CDR3 comprises 16 residues. Germline CDR1 is SGHVS and CDR2 is FNYEAQ. V lost 5 bases and J lost 3; bases outside the gene matches: 12. The CDR3 DNA sequence: TGTGCCAGCAGCCTGCCTCAGGGACAGGTGGACTACGAGCAGTACTTC. It codes for CASSLPQGQVDYEQYF.

This clonotype was picked up a small number of times. This sequence joins TRBV7-6 and TRBJ2-3, with 8 bases fitting TRBD1. CDR3 size: 15 residues. The trim removed 5 bases at V and 4 bases at J, leaving 8 bases unmatched. CDR1 is SGHVS and CDR2 is FNYEAQ in the germline V gene. CDR3 region: CASSGRAGGPDTQYF. CDR3 bases: TGTGCCAGCAGCGGACGGGCAGGGGGCCCAGATACGCAGTATTTT.

There are a few counts of this clonotype. This rearrangement joins TRBV7-9 to TRBJ2-1; 13 bases map to TRBD2. Per the germline V gene, CDR1 is SEHNR and CDR2 is FQNEAQ (reference sequence). After removal of 5 bases from V and 6 bases from J, the junction contained 4 bases not matched to a gene. The CDR3 covers 15 residues. The CDR3 DNA follows: TGTGCCAGCAGCCCGACTAGCGGGGGGCCCAATGAGCAGTTCTTC. Translated, it gives CASSPTSGGPNEQFF. Looking up the rest from reference TRBV7-9 and TRBJ2-1 gives the full variable domain: DTGVSQNPRHKITKRGQNVTFRCDPISEHNRLYWYRQTLGQGPEFLTYFQNEAQLEKSRLLSDRFSAERPKGSFSTLEIQRTEQGDSAMYLCASSPTSGGPNEQFFGPGTRLTVL.

The chain recombines TRBV15 with TRBJ2-1; either TRBD1 or TRBD2 may fit D (7 bases each). Germline values: CDR1 LNHNV, CDR2 YYDKDF (reference sequence). Deletions cut 5 bases from V and 12 bases from J, with 26 bases between. CDR3 length: 16 residues. CDR3 in amino acids: CATSGAGGGPNEGQFF. CDR3 DNA: TGTGCCACCAGCGGAGCAGGGGGGGGTCCTAATGAAGGGCAGTTCTTC.

This CDR3 is CASSFGPGDARGQETQYF. Here the CDR3 DNA reads TGTGCCAGCAGCTTTGGCCCCGGGGACGCCAGGGGGCAAGAGACCCAGTACTTC. This chain uses TRBV7-9 with TRBJ2-5; TRBD1 agrees at 7 bases. Germline CDR1 reads SEHNR; CDR2 reads FQNEAQ (reference sequence). This CDR3 is built from 18 residues. V dropped 3 bases and J dropped 2; count of bases not matched to a gene: 15.

This chain connects TRBV20-1 to TRBJ2-1; 9 nucleotides match TRBD2. There are 19 residues in the CDR3. Germline CDR1 is DFQATT and CDR2 is SNEGSKA (reference sequence). V was clipped by 0 bases and J by 4 bases; unmatched bases: 16. In DNA, the CDR3 is TGCAGTGCTAGAGATTGGGCTGGCGGGAGGGCCCCCCAGTACAATGAGCAGTTCTTC. As protein: CSARDWAGGRAPQYNEQFF.

The chain couples TRBV12-3 or TRBV12-4 to TRBJ1-1; D remains ambiguous. V dropped 5 bases and J dropped 0 bases, with 16 bases sitting between them. CDR3 size: 16 residues. The CDR3 region is CASSPAVSIVNTEAFF. The CDR3, as DNA: TGTGCCAGCAGTCCCGCCGTCAGTATTGTGAACACTGAAGCTTTCTTT.

V is TRBV28 and J is TRBJ2-7; a weak D match, TRBD1 (5 bases). V dropped 6 bases and J dropped 5 bases, with 14 bases sitting between them. CDR3 length: 13 amino acids. CDR1 is MDHEN, CDR2 SYDVKM, per germline. The CDR3 DNA is TGTGCCAGCAGCCGCAGGGTCAGGAACGAGCAGTACTTC. Translating it yields CASSRRVRNEQYF.

A few counts support this clonotype. V is TRBV7-8 and J is TRBJ2-1; no reliable D call. Trimming shortened V by 5 bases and J by 6 bases, and 14 bases separated the two germline ends. This CDR3 has 14 amino acids. Germline CDR1 reads SGHVS; CDR2 reads FQNEAQ. The CDR3 sequence: CASSLEDIGNEQFF. The CDR3 DNA reads TGTGCCAGCAGCCTCGAGGATATCGGCAATGAGCAGTTCTTC.

The chain couples TRBV7-3 to TRBJ2-5; TRBD1 aligns across 8 bases. V gave up 4 bases and J gave up 4 bases; unmatched junction bases: 2. The CDR3 is 13 amino acids. From germline, CDR1 is SGHTA and CDR2 FQGTGA. CDR3 in DNA: TGTGCCAGCAGCTCGACAGGGGCAGAGACCCAGTACTTC. It codes for CASSSTGAETQYF. Variable domain in full (rest from reference TRBV7-3 and TRBJ2-5): GAGVSQTPSNKVTEKGKYVELRCDPISGHTALYWYRQSLGQGPEFLIYFQGTGAADDSGLPNDRFFAVRPEGSVSTLKIQRTERGDSAVYLCASSSTGAETQYFGPGTRLLVL.

This chain uses TRBV15 with TRBJ2-1, with 7 bases identical to TRBD1. The CDR3 length is 12 residues. The ends lost 3 bases at V and 10 bases at J; junction bases unmatched: 3. Germline-derived CDR1 and CDR2 are LNHNV and YYDKDF (reference sequence). The CDR3 sequence is CATSRTGPEQFF. Written as DNA, the CDR3 is TGTGCCACCAGCAGGACAGGGCCCGAGCAGTTCTTC.

This clonotype was counted only a few times. The V gene is TRBV7-6, the J gene TRBJ2-1; 7 nucleotides line up with TRBD1. In germline, CDR1 is SGHVS, CDR2 FNYEAQ. V was pared by 7 bases and J by 4 bases, with 4 bases of the junction left unmatched. The CDR3 spans 13 residues. The CDR3: CASNPGQYNEQFF. The CDR3 DNA sequence: TGTGCCAGCAACCCGGGACAGTACAATGAGCAGTTCTTC.

This clonotype was seen many times. CDR3 in amino acids: CASSLSLASSYNEQFF. The CDR3 nucleotides are TGTGCCAGCAGCTTATCCCTAGCGAGCTCCTACAATGAGCAGTTCTTC. The chain couples TRBV7-9 to TRBJ2-1; TRBD2 might be the D (6 bases). Germline CDR1 reads SEHNR; CDR2 reads FQNEAQ (reference sequence). This CDR3 is 16 amino acids long. V dropped 2 bases and J dropped 0 bases, with 11 bases sitting between them.

The chain employs TRBV6-1 and TRBJ2-3; 9 nucleotides match TRBD2. From germline, CDR1 is MNHNS and CDR2 SASEGT. The V segment lost 4 bases and the J segment 2 bases; nucleotides outside the gene matches: 4. This CDR3 is 15 amino acids long. Here the CDR3 reads CASSVLAGNTDTQYF. The CDR3 DNA reads as TGTGCCAGCAGTGTACTAGCGGGCAACACAGATACGCAGTATTTT.

The chain uses TRBV6-2 or TRBV6-3 and TRBJ1-5, with D uncertain. Germline loops: CDR1 MNHEY, CDR2 SVGEGT. The CDR3 contains 15 residues. V was pared by 0 bases and J by 7 bases, with 13 bases between. CDR3 sequence (DNA): TGTGCCAGCAGTTACTCCGGCAGCCTCAGGCAGCCCCAGCATTTT. This codes for CASSYSGSLRQPQHF.